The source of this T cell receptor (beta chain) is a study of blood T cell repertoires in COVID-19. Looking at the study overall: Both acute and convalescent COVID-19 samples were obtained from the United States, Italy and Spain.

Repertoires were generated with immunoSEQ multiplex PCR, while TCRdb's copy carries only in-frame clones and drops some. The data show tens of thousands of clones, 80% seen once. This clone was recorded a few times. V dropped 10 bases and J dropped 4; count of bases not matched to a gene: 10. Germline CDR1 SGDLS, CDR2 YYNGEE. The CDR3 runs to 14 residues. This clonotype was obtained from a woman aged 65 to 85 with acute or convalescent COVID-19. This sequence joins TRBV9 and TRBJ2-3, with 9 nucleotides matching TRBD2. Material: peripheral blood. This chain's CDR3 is CASAGGGYADTQYF. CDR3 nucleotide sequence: TGTGCCTCCGCGGGGGGGGGCTACGCAGATACGCAGTATTTT.